This paragraph covers one T cell receptor (beta chain) sequence. What it binds is unknown. The sample is drawn from a study of graft-versus-host responses after intestinal transplantation. About the research overall: Following induction with anti-thymocyte globulin, all recipients were given tacrolimus and steroids for two to three years.

Notes on the study in general: GvH clone levels peaked in circulation, and this peak was associated with early post-transplant HvG declines. Patients with graft-donor T cell macrochimerism had high graft-versus-host to host-versus-graft clonal ratios in allografts. The recipient marrow held GvH clones, and some of them showed up first in ileum or blood.

This CDR3 is built from 14 residues. Trimming left V 7 bases short and J 1 base short, with 13 bases between. Germline V gene data show CDR1 as MNHEY and CDR2 as SVGAGI. Libraries were prepared by immunoSEQ multiplex PCR; TCRdb keeps only in-frame clonotypes and omits some of them. Of over 100,000 clones in the sample, approximately 94% were seen once. The source of this sequence is a human donor who was the organ donor for an intestinal transplant. Sequencing was performed on unstimulated CD4+ T cells sorted from spleen or lymph node cells, taken before transplant. V gene TRBV6-5 combines with J gene TRBJ1-1, with D uncertain. The chain's CDR3 is CASNHGRPNTEAFF. The CDR3 DNA reads as TGTGCCAGCAATCACGGGCGGCCGAACACTGAAGCTTTCTTT.